The clone carrying this TCR beta chain has a count of ten or more. Unique molecular identifiers featured in how the TCRbeta library was prepared. A single record per CDR3 protein comes from TCRdb applying MiXCR to the PCR reads. The data show almost 500,000 distinct CDR3 sequences, approximately 12% seen once. With V trimmed by 5 bases and J by 6 bases, 6 bases remained unmatched. This CDR3 is built from 13 residues. This entry is derived from a study of T-cell reconstitution after alpha-beta-depleted transplantation in children. This sample comprised PBMCs from the stem cell graft donor, obtained from the stem cell graft. This clonotype originated in a human donor who donated a stem cell graft to a child with combined immunodeficiency. J is TRBJ1-2 and V is TRBV12-3 or TRBV12-4; 7 bases line up with TRBD1. CDR3: CASSRQGSDGYTF. The CDR3 coding sequence is TGTGCCAGCAGTCGACAGGGAAGCGATGGCTACACCTTC.